A selection of T cell receptor beta chains follows, all from one sample in a study of blood T cell repertoires in COVID-19. The protocol was immunoSEQ multiplex PCR, while the TCRdb copy is restricted to in-frame clones and leaves out a portion. The profile shows about 260,000 clones, under 90% of them singletons. Sequenced material: PBMCs or T cells enriched from blood (not recorded which). These receptors all come from a man between 25 and 39 years old with acute COVID-19. CDR3s include the opening cysteine and the closing phenylalanine or tryptophan. Each record gives: CDR3 DNA, CDR3 protein, V gene, clone size, J gene, D gene. D genes are given only for firm matches. Clone size, where shown, is once, few, many, or a class for clones that have expanded.

TGTGCCAGCAGCGCCAGGCAGGGCCCCAACACTGAAGCTTTCTTT,CASSARQGPNTEAFF,TRBV7-9,once,TRBJ1-1,.
TGTGCCACCAGCGCCCGACAGGGGGATTCGACTAATGAAAAACTGTTTTTT,CATSARQGDSTNEKLFF,TRBV15,.,TRBJ1-4,TRBD1
TGTGCCAGCAGTTCCACCAGCGGGAGGGTGACAGATACGCAGTATTTT,CASSSTSGRVTDTQYF,TRBV6-2/TRBV6-3,.,TRBJ2-3,TRBD2
TGTGCCAGCAGCACCACAGGGGGCCGGGAGACCCAGTACTTC,CASSTTGGRETQYF,TRBV5-4,.,TRBJ2-5,TRBD1
TGTGCCAGCTCACCCCCTTTTTTGGGAGCCGGGGAGCTGTTTTTT,CASSPPFLGAGELFF,TRBV18,once,TRBJ2-2,.
TGTGCCAGCAGCCCTGAGGACAGCGGCGGGGAGCTGTTTTTT,CASSPEDSGGELFF,TRBV4-2,.,TRBJ2-2,.
TGTGCCAGCAGCTTGGTATGGGGAGGCTATGGCTACACCTTC,CASSLVWGGYGYTF,TRBV5-8,.,TRBJ1-2,.
TGTGCCAGCAGCCGGACAGGGCGTTTTCTTAGAAACACTGAAGCTTTCTTT,CASSRTGRFLRNTEAFF,TRBV28,few,TRBJ1-1,TRBD1
TGTGCCAGCAGCGTCGGGACTAGCGGTTACACAGATACGCAGTATTTT,CASSVGTSGYTDTQYF,TRBV7-9,few,TRBJ2-3,TRBD2
TGTGCCAGCAGCTTAGTCGATGGGAGAGAGACCCAGTACTTC,CASSLVDGRETQYF,TRBV7-9,.,TRBJ2-5,.
TGTGCCAGCAGTCCCCCCGGACAGGCCGATGGCTACACCTTC,CASSPPGQADGYTF,TRBV28,.,TRBJ1-2,TRBD1
TGTGCCAGCAGCCCAGTGGGACAGGGGGTTTTGGAGACCCAGTACTTC,CASSPVGQGVLETQYF,TRBV9,.,TRBJ2-5,TRBD1
TGTGCCAGCTCACCAGGGACTTACACAGATACGCAGTATTTT,CASSPGTYTDTQYF,TRBV18,once,TRBJ2-3,.
TGTGCCAGCAGCCAAGCGGGGGGACAGGGTAACGAAAAACTGTTTTTT,CASSQAGGQGNEKLFF,TRBV3-1/TRBV3-2,.,TRBJ1-4,TRBD1
TGTGCCAGCACCCGGGGGGAAAGCGGGGACAATGAGCAGTTCTTC,CASTRGESGDNEQFF,TRBV6-6,.,TRBJ2-1,TRBD2
TGTGCCAGCAGTAATGGGCAGGCTTCCTACACCTTC,CASSNGQASYTF,TRBV6-2/TRBV6-3,few,TRBJ1-2,.
TGTGCCAGCATGAACGGGGGGGCAGGGACAGATACGCAGTATTTT,CASMNGGAGTDTQYF,TRBV28,few,TRBJ2-3,TRBD2
TGTGCCAGCAGCTTGGCCGGGACAGACTATAATGAAAAACTGTTTTTT,CASSLAGTDYNEKLFF,TRBV5-6,.,TRBJ1-4,TRBD1
TGTGCCAGCAGCTTACGTCTTACAGGACACTCTGGAAACACCATATATTTT,CASSLRLTGHSGNTIYF,TRBV7-2,.,TRBJ1-3,.
TGTGCCAGCAGCTTACGACAGCCAGCGAACACCGGGGAGCTGTTTTTT,CASSLRQPANTGELFF,TRBV11-2,.,TRBJ2-2,.
TGTGCCAGTAGTATACCCCCCTCCGGGGGGAGAAGCACAGATACGCAGTATTTT,CASSIPPSGGRSTDTQYF,TRBV19,.,TRBJ2-3,TRBD2
TGCACCAGCAGCCCCGGACTAGCGGGAGGGCCAAGGCATCCAGAGACCCAGTACTTC,CTSSPGLAGGPRHPETQYF,TRBV1,.,TRBJ2-5,.
TGTGCCAGTAGTCCGGGTACTGAAGCTTTCTTT,CASSPGTEAFF,TRBV19,.,TRBJ1-1,.
TGTGCCAGCTCACTAGAGGGAGCGGGGGCGTCTAGCTATGGCTACACCTTC,CASSLEGAGASSYGYTF,TRBV18,.,TRBJ1-2,.
TGTGCCAGTAGTATGGGGAGTTCCGCGGACTATGGCTACACCTTC,CASSMGSSADYGYTF,TRBV19,.,TRBJ1-2,.
TGTGCCAGCGGACTAGCGGGAGACTACAATGAGCAGTTCTTC,CASGLAGDYNEQFF,TRBV25-1,many,TRBJ2-1,TRBD2
TGTGCCAGCAGTCCCGGCAGGGTTGGGGGCTACACCTTC,CASSPGRVGGYTF,TRBV12-3/TRBV12-4,.,TRBJ1-2,.
TGTGCCAGCAGTTTATTTTGGCGACAGGGGCCTGAAGCTTTCTTT,CASSLFWRQGPEAFF,TRBV28,.,TRBJ1-1,TRBD1
TGTGCCACCTCGGGGGGGTTCGAGACCGGGGAGCTGTTTTTT,CATSGGFETGELFF,TRBV15,.,TRBJ2-2,TRBD2
TGTGCCACCAGTGACACAGACAGTCCCCAGCCCCAGCATTTT,CATSDTDSPQPQHF,TRBV24-1,.,TRBJ1-5,.
TGCGCCAGCAGCCAAGTTCGGCTCGGGAGTCAGCATTTT,CASSQVRLGSQHF,TRBV4-1,.,TRBJ1-5,.
TGTGCCAGCAGTCTTCGGGGGGTGAACACTGAAGCTTTCTTT,CASSLRGVNTEAFF,TRBV28,.,TRBJ1-1,.
TGTGCCAGCAGCCCTGGACAGGCTAACTTACGGGCGGGAACCGGGGAGCTGTTTTTT,CASSPGQANLRAGTGELFF,TRBV7-3,.,TRBJ2-2,.
TGTGCCACTCAGGGGACCAAGACAGGAGATACGCAGTATTTT,CATQGTKTGDTQYF,TRBV2,.,TRBJ2-3,.
TGCGCCAGCAGCTTGGGGCCAGCGGGGGGATCAAGAACAGATACGCAGTATTTT,CASSLGPAGGSRTDTQYF,TRBV5-1,.,TRBJ2-3,TRBD2
TGTGCCAGTAGTATAACGGCTAGGGAGACCCAGTACTTC,CASSITARETQYF,TRBV19,.,TRBJ2-5,.
TGTGCCTGGAGTGTAGGACTAGTCGGATGGGGTGAGCAGTTCTTC,CAWSVGLVGWGEQFF,TRBV30,once,TRBJ2-1,TRBD2
TGTGGAACGGGTTTAGACGGGGAGCTGTTTTTT,CGTGLDGELFF,TRBV28,.,TRBJ2-2,.
TGTGCCAGCACCGGGGGATTAGGGAAGGCGGACACCGGGGAGCTGTTTTTT,CASTGGLGKADTGELFF,TRBV5-4,.,TRBJ2-2,.
TGTGCCAGCAGCTCCGTGAACAGGGGTAAGGGCTACACCTTC,CASSSVNRGKGYTF,TRBV5-4,few,TRBJ1-2,TRBD1
TGTGCCAGCAGCCAGGCCCCCGCCAGTACCTACAATGAGCAGTTCTTC,CASSQAPASTYNEQFF,TRBV14,.,TRBJ2-1,.
TGTGCCAGCAGCTTAGCCCCCCGCGGGAGGTTTATTAATGAGCAGTTCTTC,CASSLAPRGRFINEQFF,TRBV11-3,.,TRBJ2-1,TRBD2
TGTGCCAGCAGTTTATTTCCGGGACTAGTAAAAACCGGGGAGCTGTTTTTT,CASSLFPGLVKTGELFF,TRBV27,.,TRBJ2-2,TRBD2
TGTGCCAGCAGCCGCGGGACAGGGGGATATTCACCCCTCCACTTT,CASSRGTGGYSPLHF,TRBV5-5,.,TRBJ1-6,TRBD1
TGTGCCAGTAGTCTTGCTAGCGGGTTACGGAACACCGGGGAGCTGTTTTTT,CASSLASGLRNTGELFF,TRBV19,once,TRBJ2-2,TRBD2
TGTGCCAGCAGCCCATCCTGGGGTTTAACGGACAGGGGGCCCTACAATGAGCAGTTCTTC,CASSPSWGLTDRGPYNEQFF,TRBV11-3,.,TRBJ2-1,TRBD1
TGTGCCAGCAGTTTCCTGCGAGTGCGAAACACCATATATTTT,CASSFLRVRNTIYF,TRBV27,.,TRBJ1-3,.